The clone carrying this T cell receptor (beta chain) was seen ten or more times. Its antigen is not known. Individual cDNA molecules were tagged with unique molecular identifiers, the study reported. TCRdb used MiXCR to reprocess the 5' RACE reads, holding one entry per CDR3 protein. The data show 83,000 or so distinct CDR3 sequences, under 11% seen once. This record comes from a study of early T cells in non-severe SARS-CoV-2 infection. Study-level information: Sequenced material consisted of bulk RNA (from unsorted whole blood), and chains were unpaired.

Study results and limitations: Anti-spike CD8 responses were favored by VDJdb matching, which missed private and CD4 specificities.

The V segment lost 2 bases and the J segment 2 bases; nucleotides outside the gene matches: 1. Germline CDR1 reads MDHEN; CDR2 reads SYDVKM. There are 15 residues in the CDR3. The sample was whole blood, taken at baseline. The chain links TRBV28 to TRBJ1-5, with 9 positions matching TRBD1. This sequence was found in an adult who was a healthcare worker with PCR-confirmed SARS-CoV-2 infection or an uninfected control (not recorded which). The chain's CDR3 is CASSLRTGGNQPQHF. The CDR3 DNA reads as TGTGCCAGCAGTTTAAGGACAGGGGGCAATCAGCCCCAGCATTTT.